This TCR beta chain was identified during a study of CD8+ T cells in alopecia areata. RNA was isolated and reverse transcribed to cDNA, the sequencing template. Some clones are missing from TCRdb's copy, which holds only in-frame ones; the method was immunoSEQ multiplex PCR. The sample lists 200,000 to 250,000 clones; 66% were seen once. The treatment was: oral pan-JAK inhibitor, 5-10 mg twice daily. Both CD4+ and CD8+ T cells were separated by sorting PBMCs. Concerning this clone itself: The antigen remains unidentified.

Germline V gene sequence: CDR1 SGHNT, CDR2 YYREEE (reference sequence). The V and J ends lost 4 bases and 2 bases, in that order; junction bases with no gene match: 6. This CDR3 spans 14 amino acids. The study, taken as a whole, reports: For lesional scalp, especially alopecia totalis/universalis, clonality was higher than in normal scalp. Uncertainty about whether baseline CD8+ expansion is linked to response remains, with one nonresponder. Patients shared TCRs less clearly than mice did, possibly owing to HLA.

The TCR originated in a human donor with alopecia areata. The specimen was CD4+ T cells sorted from blood, collected at week 44, from a patient treated with tofacitinib. V gene TRBV5-4 combines with J gene TRBJ2-7; 7 positions match TRBD2. CDR3 nucleotide sequence: TGTGCCAGCAGCCTGCGGGGGACCGCCTACGAGCAGTACTTC. As protein: CASSLRGTAYEQYF.